This passage covers 13 T cell receptor beta chains from one sample sequenced in a study of CD8 T cells in ankylosing spondylitis. TCRdb re-analysed the 5' RACE reads in MiXCR, keeping a single row per CDR3 protein. Altogether 200,000 to 300,000 distinct CDR3 sequences are present, roughly 32% being singletons, with the ten largest covering about 4%. The source material was blood, either unsorted or a sorted T cell fraction (not recorded which). The source is a male donor with ankylosing spondylitis or in good health (not recorded which).

The table lists this clonotype with many counts. The V call is TRBV7-2, the J call TRBJ2-1, with unresolved D. This CDR3 has 13 residues. CDR1 SGHTA and CDR2 FQGNSA come from the germline V gene. The V gene lost 2 bases and the J gene lost 2 bases, with 4 bases spanning the gap. The CDR3, as DNA: TGTGCCAGCAGCTTAAACGCCTACAATGAGCAGTTCTTC. Amino acids: CASSLNAYNEQFF.

The chain has TRBV5-1 and TRBJ2-3; the D gene is possibly TRBD1 (6 bases). The V gene lost 6 bases and the J gene lost 0 bases, with 11 bases spanning the gap. CDR3 size: 14 residues. The germline CDR1 and CDR2 sequences are SGHRS and YFSETQ. DNA for the CDR3: TGCGCCAGCACCAGGGGTGGGAGCACAGATACGCAGTATTTT. It codes for CASTRGGSTDTQYF.

This clonotype appeared a few times. V and J are TRBV20-1 and TRBJ2-1; 9 nucleotides line up with TRBD1. Looked up from germline, CDR1 is DFQATT and CDR2 is SNEGSKA (reference sequence). The ends lost 5 bases at V and 9 bases at J; junction bases unmatched: 14. This CDR3 region has 15 residues. CDR3 region: CSAGKPGQGYAEQFF. The CDR3 DNA reads TGCAGTGCTGGAAAGCCGGGACAGGGTTATGCTGAGCAGTTCTTC.

There are a few counts of this clonotype. J is TRBJ2-1 and V is TRBV6-4, with 8 positions matching TRBD2. Germline V gene sequence: CDR1 MRHNA, CDR2 SNTAGT. There are 15 residues in the CDR3. Trimming took 3 bases from V and 5 from J; bases not matched to a gene: 6. Written as DNA, the CDR3 is TGTGCCAGCAGTGAGGGCAGCGGGGGAAACAATGAGCAGTTCTTC. Translated, it gives CASSEGSGGNNEQFF.

This rearrangement joins TRBV12-3 or TRBV12-4 to TRBJ1-3; D is unresolved. V gave up 6 bases and J gave up 4 bases, with 7 bases separating them. The CDR3 is 12 residues long. The CDR3 DNA reads TGTGCCAGCAGGCTGGGGGGAAACACCATATATTTT. Translated: CASRLGGNTIYF.

This clonotype occurred a few times. The V and J genes are TRBV10-3 and TRBJ1-2, with a possible D match to TRBD1 (5 bases). The CDR3 loop spans 12 amino acids. The germline gives CDR1 ENHRY, CDR2 SYGVKD. Trimming took 2 bases from V and 6 from J, leaving 7 bases between them. CDR3 in DNA: TGTGCCATCAGTGAGATAGGGGATGGCTACACCTTC. Protein: CAISEIGDGYTF.

V gene TRBV5-1 combines with J gene TRBJ1-5, with a weak D call TRBD1 (6 bases). Germline V gene lookup returns CDR1 SGHRS and CDR2 YFSETQ. Between the trimmed V and J ends, which lost 0 bases and 6 bases, there was a span of 13 bases. CDR3 size: 15 residues. CDR3 DNA sequence: TGCGCCAGCAGCTTGGTATCCGGGGGCGGTCAGCCCCAGCATTTT. Amino acids: CASSLVSGGGQPQHF. Filled out from reference TRBV5-1 and TRBJ1-5, the complete variable domain reads KAGVTQTPRYLIKTRGQQVTLSCSPISGHRSVSWYQQTPGQGLQFLFEYFSETQRNKGNFPGRFSGRQFSNSRSEMNVSTLELGDSALYLCASSLVSGGGQPQHFGDGTRLSIL.

This rearrangement joins TRBV9 to TRBJ2-2; 8 bases are shared with TRBD2. CDR3 size: 16 residues. The germline V gene has CDR1 SGDLS and CDR2 YYNGEE. The trim removed 8 bases at V and 4 bases at J, leaving 13 bases unmatched. The CDR3, as DNA: TGTGCCAGGGCCCCGGGGGGGCTAGCCGGCACCGGGGAGCTGTTTTTT. Translation: CARAPGGLAGTGELFF.

This clonotype was counted between two and nine times. The chain carries TRBV20-1 and TRBJ2-7; TRBD2 agrees at 9 bases. The CDR3 contains 15 residues. J gave up 5 bases and V 1 base, and 9 bases lay outside the gene matches. Per the germline V gene, CDR1 is DFQATT and CDR2 is SNEGSKA (reference sequence). DNA for the CDR3: TGCAGTGCTAGAGGGGTTGCGGGGGGGGCCGACGAGCAGTACTTC. As protein: CSARGVAGGADEQYF.

The V and J genes are TRBV20-1 and TRBJ1-6, with D possibly being TRBD1 (5 bases). The length of the CDR3 is 16 residues. V was trimmed by 0 bases and J by 7 bases, leaving 16 bases between them. Germline V gene sequence: CDR1 DFQATT, CDR2 SNEGSKA (reference sequence). CDR3 region: CSARDATRGLNSPLHF. The CDR3 DNA follows: TGCAGTGCTAGAGACGCCACGCGGGGGTTGAATTCACCCCTCCACTTT.

The rearrangement joins TRBV12-3 or TRBV12-4 to TRBJ2-1; 9 nucleotides agree with TRBD1. The CDR3 covers 13 residues. The V segment lost 6 bases and the J segment 6 bases; nucleotides outside the gene matches: 3. The CDR3 DNA reads as TGTGCCAGCAGGGGGGACAGGGCCAATGAGCAGTTCTTC. Its translation is CASRGDRANEQFF.

The chain couples TRBV20-1 to TRBJ2-3, with TRBD2 identical over 12 bases. Trimming at V came to 2 bases and at J to 1 base, leaving 1 base not matched to a gene. The CDR3 is 15 residues long. Germline V gene lookup returns CDR1 DFQATT and CDR2 SNEGSKA (reference sequence). As DNA, the CDR3 is TGCAGTGCTAGAAGACTAGCGGGGGGCACAGATACGCAGTATTTT. Protein product: CSARRLAGGTDTQYF.

This chain uses TRBV4-1 with TRBJ2-3, with D perhaps assigned TRBD1 or TRBD2 (5 bases each). V was trimmed by 1 base and J by 2 bases, leaving 13 bases between them. Germline V gene data show CDR1 as MGHRA and CDR2 as YSYEKL. The CDR3 extends over 16 amino acids. Here the CDR3 DNA reads TGCGCCAGCAGCCAAGCGGGACCCGAGACCACAGATACGCAGTATTTT. Its translation: CASSQAGPETTDTQYF.